This is a list of T cell receptor beta chains from one sample in a study of memory CD4+ T cells and cytomegalovirus serostatus. The assay was immunoSEQ multiplex PCR, and TCRdb's table has in-frame clones only and misses some. The sample records under 50,000 clones, around 82% being singletons. The specimen was memory CD4+ T cells from blood. Receptors were obtained from an adult in good health and CMV-seronegative. The CDR3 runs from the conserved cysteine through the conserved F or W. D genes are given only for firm matches. Part of the rows lack a size; the others show once, few, many or a class for expanded clones.

clone_size | j_call | v_call | d_call | cdr3_aa | cdr3_nt
- | TRBJ1-3 | TRBV15 | TRBD1 | CATSRDPSGTGGIGNTIYF | TGTGCCACCAGCAGAGATCCTTCCGGGACAGGGGGGATCGGAAACACCATATATTTT
- | TRBJ2-2 | TRBV5-1 | TRBD2 | CASSSASGGYTGELFF | TGCGCCAGCAGCTCCGCTAGCGGGGGATACACCGGGGAGCTGTTTTTT
- | TRBJ1-1 | TRBV4-2 | - | CASSLTRADTEAFF | TGTGCCAGCAGCCTGACCAGGGCGGACACTGAAGCTTTCTTT
- | TRBJ2-5 | TRBV4-1 | TRBD2 | CASSSGGAAETQYF | TGCGCCAGCAGCAGCGGGGGGGCCGCGGAGACCCAGTACTTC
few | TRBJ1-2 | TRBV4-2 | - | CASSQDGQGYGYTF | TGTGCCAGCAGCCAAGATGGCCAGGGCTATGGCTACACCTTC
- | TRBJ2-6 | TRBV2 | - | CASRAGSSGANVLTF | TGTGCCAGCAGAGCCGGGTCCTCTGGGGCCAACGTCCTGACTTTC
- | TRBJ2-1 | TRBV29-1 | - | CSVEDRLGHNEQFF | TGCAGCGTTGAAGACCGCTTGGGACACAATGAGCAGTTCTTC
- | TRBJ1-1 | TRBV4-3 | - | CASSAQHTEAFF | TGCGCCAGTAGCGCACAGCACACTGAAGCTTTCTTT
- | TRBJ2-2 | TRBV14 | - | CASSSWGELFF | TGTGCCAGCAGCTCTTGGGGGGAGCTGTTTTTT
- | TRBJ1-1 | TRBV5-4 | TRBD1 | CASSLDRGQWAEAFF | TGTGCCAGCAGCTTGGACAGGGGGCAATGGGCTGAAGCTTTCTTT
- | TRBJ1-6 | TRBV7-2 | - | CASSPPSGGSNSPLHF | TGTGCCAGCAGCCCTCCGTCCGGGGGATCTAATTCACCCCTCCACTTT
- | TRBJ1-6 | TRBV4-3 | TRBD1 | CASSPKVTGDNSPLHF | TGCGCCAGCAGCCCCAAGGTTACAGGGGATAATTCACCCCTCCACTTT
few | TRBJ1-6 | TRBV11-2 | - | CASSPYWGGRRLHF | TGTGCCAGCAGCCCCTACTGGGGGGGCCGGCGCCTCCACTTT
medium-sized | TRBJ2-1 | TRBV19 | - | CASSIGASNEQFF | TGTGCCAGTAGTATAGGAGCGAGTAATGAGCAGTTCTTC
- | TRBJ1-1 | TRBV7-2 | - | CASSLAYRAALNTEAFF | TGTGCCAGCAGCTTAGCCTACAGGGCCGCTCTGAACACTGAAGCTTTCTTT
- | TRBJ1-2 | TRBV27 | TRBD1 | CASRKEQGAGGYTF | TGTGCCAGCAGGAAAGAACAGGGGGCTGGGGGCTACACCTTC
- | TRBJ2-1 | TRBV28 | - | CASSLSLHEQFF | TGTGCCAGCAGTTTATCCCTTCATGAGCAGTTCTTC
- | TRBJ1-5 | TRBV30 | - | CAWSVRLRNQPQHF | TGTGCCTGGAGTGTACGGCTTCGGAATCAGCCCCAGCATTTT
few | TRBJ1-1 | TRBV27 | TRBD1 | CASSLRAGGTEAFF | TGTGCCAGCAGTTTACGGGCAGGGGGGACTGAAGCTTTCTTT
- | TRBJ1-2 | TRBV6-4 | - | CASSDSLGFGYTF | TGTGCCAGCAGTGACTCTCTTGGTTTTGGCTACACCTTC
- | TRBJ1-2 | TRBV4-1 | - | CASSLPKRGFNYGYTF | TGCGCCAGCAGCCTTCCAAAGCGAGGATTTAACTATGGCTACACCTTC
- | TRBJ2-2 | TRBV7-2 | - | CASSFSGLRKELFF | TGTGCCAGCAGCTTCTCAGGGCTCAGGAAGGAGCTGTTTTTT
- | TRBJ1-2 | TRBV29-1 | - | CSVKVGGSYGYTF | TGCAGCGTAAAGGTTGGGGGATCCTATGGCTACACCTTC
- | TRBJ1-1 | TRBV9 | - | CASSVGPESTEAFF | TGTGCCAGCAGCGTAGGGCCGGAAAGCACTGAAGCTTTCTTT
- | TRBJ1-1 | TRBV5-1 | - | CASSSQTELISEAFF | TGCGCCAGCAGCTCCCAGACGGAACTAATCTCTGAAGCTTTCTTT
- | TRBJ1-2 | TRBV29-1 | TRBD1 | CSVKTGRVYTF | TGCAGCGTTAAGACAGGGAGGGTCTACACCTTC
- | TRBJ1-4 | TRBV7-2 | - | CASSPYQYEKLFF | TGTGCCAGCAGCCCCTACCAATATGAAAAACTGTTTTTT
- | TRBJ1-1 | TRBV6-4 | TRBD1 | CASSPGQGWTEAFF | TGTGCCAGCAGTCCGGGACAGGGTTGGACTGAAGCTTTCTTT
- | TRBJ2-3 | TRBV5-4 | TRBD2 | CASSPGAGGPIDTQYF | TGTGCCAGCAGCCCCGGAGCGGGGGGGCCAATAGATACGCAGTATTTT
few | TRBJ1-1 | TRBV29-1 | - | CSVTTGGEAFF | TGCAGCGTTACCACGGGGGGTGAAGCTTTCTTT
- | TRBJ1-5 | TRBV5-1 | - | CASSPGRNQPQHF | TGCGCCAGCAGCCCGGGACGGAATCAGCCCCAGCATTTT
- | TRBJ2-5 | TRBV11-2 | TRBD2 | CASSLDRGGFETQYF | TGTGCCAGCAGCTTAGACCGGGGGGGATTTGAGACCCAGTACTTC
- | TRBJ2-3 | TRBV2 | - | CASSYSGTDTQYF | TGTGCCAGCAGTTATAGCGGCACAGATACGCAGTATTTT
- | TRBJ1-2 | TRBV19 | - | CASSPEEGGYTF | TGTGCCAGTAGTCCCGAGGAAGGAGGCTACACCTTC
- | TRBJ2-3 | TRBV11-2 | TRBD2 | CASSLYLAGGPSDTQYF | TGTGCCAGCAGCTTATATCTAGCGGGGGGGCCTTCAGATACGCAGTATTTT
- | TRBJ2-3 | TRBV9 | TRBD2 | CASSVATSGTSGRTDTQYF | TGTGCCAGCAGCGTAGCTACTTCAGGGACTAGCGGACGCACAGATACGCAGTATTTT
- | TRBJ1-6 | TRBV7-9 | TRBD1 | CASSLARSGTDNSPLHF | TGTGCCAGCAGCTTAGCCCGGTCAGGGACAGATAATTCACCCCTCCACTTT
- | TRBJ2-1 | TRBV5-4 | - | CASSLDLVSEFF | TGTGCCAGCAGCTTGGATCTGGTCTCTGAGTTCTTC
once | TRBJ1-2 | TRBV7-2 | - | CASSSDSVNYGYTF | TGTGCCAGCAGCTCCGACAGCGTTAACTATGGCTACACCTTC
- | TRBJ1-4 | TRBV9 | TRBD1 | CASSAGQGASTNEKLFF | TGTGCCAGCAGCGCCGGACAGGGGGCTTCAACTAATGAAAAACTGTTTTTT
- | TRBJ2-7 | TRBV28 | - | CASSPQGRPNYEQYF | TGTGCCAGCAGTCCCCAGGGAAGGCCTAACTACGAGCAGTACTTC
few | TRBJ1-1 | TRBV9 | - | CASSVSAGGNMNTEAFF | TGTGCCAGCAGCGTTTCCGCCGGGGGAAATATGAACACTGAAGCTTTCTTT
- | TRBJ1-5 | TRBV28 | TRBD1 | CASSPHEGQGGQPQHF | TGTGCCAGCAGTCCGCACGAGGGACAGGGGGGCCAGCCCCAGCATTTT
- | TRBJ2-7 | TRBV6-5 | - | CASKVSRSGNQQYF | TGTGCCAGCAAAGTTAGCAGGTCGGGTAACCAGCAGTACTTC
- | TRBJ2-7 | TRBV9 | - | CASSVEGARLSEQYF | TGTGCCAGCAGCGTAGAAGGAGCGCGGCTTTCCGAGCAGTACTTC
few | TRBJ2-2 | TRBV7-8 | - | CASSLVGVVGELFF | TGTGCCAGCAGCTTAGTGGGGGTGGTCGGGGAGCTGTTTTTT
- | TRBJ1-1 | TRBV10-2 | TRBD1 | CASSEGSGQTNTEAFF | TGCGCCAGCAGTGAGGGGTCGGGACAGACGAACACTGAAGCTTTCTTT